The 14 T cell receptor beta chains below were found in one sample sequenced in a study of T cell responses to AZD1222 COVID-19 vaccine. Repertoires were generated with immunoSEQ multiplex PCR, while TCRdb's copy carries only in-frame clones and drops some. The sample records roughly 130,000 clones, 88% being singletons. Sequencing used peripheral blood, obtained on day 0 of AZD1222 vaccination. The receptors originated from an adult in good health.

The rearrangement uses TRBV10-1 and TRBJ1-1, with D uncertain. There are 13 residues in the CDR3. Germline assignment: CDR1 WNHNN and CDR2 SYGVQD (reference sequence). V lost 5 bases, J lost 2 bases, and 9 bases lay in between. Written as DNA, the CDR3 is TGCGCCAGCAGTAAAAATCGCAACACTGAAGCTTTCTTT. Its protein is CASSKNRNTEAFF.

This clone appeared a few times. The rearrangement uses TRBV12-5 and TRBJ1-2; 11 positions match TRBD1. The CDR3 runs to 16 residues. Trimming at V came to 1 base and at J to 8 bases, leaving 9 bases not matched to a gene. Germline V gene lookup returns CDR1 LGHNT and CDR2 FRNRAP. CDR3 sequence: CASGLDPGTGGWGYTF. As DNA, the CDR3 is TGTGCTAGTGGTTTGGATCCCGGGACAGGGGGTTGGGGCTACACCTTC.

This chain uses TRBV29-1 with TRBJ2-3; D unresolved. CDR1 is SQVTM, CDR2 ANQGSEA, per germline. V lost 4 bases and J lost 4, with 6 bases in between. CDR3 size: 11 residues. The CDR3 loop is CSVVSSDTQYF. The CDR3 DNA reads TGCAGCGTTGTGTCCTCAGATACGCAGTATTTT.

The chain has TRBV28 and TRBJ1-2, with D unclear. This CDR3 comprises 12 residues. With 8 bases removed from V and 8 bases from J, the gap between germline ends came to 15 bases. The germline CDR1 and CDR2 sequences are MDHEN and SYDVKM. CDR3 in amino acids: CASGLTLGGYTF. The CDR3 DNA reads TGTGCCAGCGGGCTGACACTGGGAGGCTACACCTTC.

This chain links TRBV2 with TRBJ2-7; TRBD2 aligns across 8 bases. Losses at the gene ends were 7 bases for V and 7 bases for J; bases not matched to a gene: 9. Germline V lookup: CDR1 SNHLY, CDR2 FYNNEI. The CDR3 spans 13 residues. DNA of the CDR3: TGTGCCAGCAAGGCTAGCGGGCCCCTGGAGCAGTACTTC. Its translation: CASKASGPLEQYF.

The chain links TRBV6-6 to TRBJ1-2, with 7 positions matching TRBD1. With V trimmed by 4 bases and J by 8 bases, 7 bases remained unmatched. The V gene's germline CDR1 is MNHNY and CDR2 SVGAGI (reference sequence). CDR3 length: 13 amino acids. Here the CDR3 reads CASSLRGQEGYTF. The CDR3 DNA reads TGTGCCAGCAGTTTAAGGGGGCAGGAGGGCTACACCTTC.

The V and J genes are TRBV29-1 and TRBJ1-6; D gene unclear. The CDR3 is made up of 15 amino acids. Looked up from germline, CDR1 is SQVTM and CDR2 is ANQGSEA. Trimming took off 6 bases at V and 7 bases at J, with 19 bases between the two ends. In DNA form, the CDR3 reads TGCAGCGTGGAGAGAAAAAGGCAATCCAATTCACCCCTCCACTTT. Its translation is CSVERKRQSNSPLHF. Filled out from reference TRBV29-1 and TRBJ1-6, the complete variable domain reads SAVISQKPSRDICQRGTSLTIQCQVDSQVTMMFWYRQQPGQSLTLIATANQGSEATYESGFVIDKFPISRPNLTFSTLTVSNMSPEDSSIYLCSVERKRQSNSPLHFGNGTRLTVT.

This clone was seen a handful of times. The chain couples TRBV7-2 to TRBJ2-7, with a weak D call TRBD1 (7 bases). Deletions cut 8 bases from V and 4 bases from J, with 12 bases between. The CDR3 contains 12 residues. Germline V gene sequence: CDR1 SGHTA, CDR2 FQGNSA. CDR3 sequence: CASGGTVYEQYF. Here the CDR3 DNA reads TGTGCCAGCGGCGGGACAGTGTACGAGCAGTACTTC.

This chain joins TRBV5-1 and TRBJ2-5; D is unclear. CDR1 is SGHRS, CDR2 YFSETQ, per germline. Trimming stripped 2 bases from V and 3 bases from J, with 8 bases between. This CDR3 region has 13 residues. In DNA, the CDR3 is TGCGCCAGCAGCTTTAGGGCAAAAGAGACCCAGTACTTC. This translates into CASSFRAKETQYF.

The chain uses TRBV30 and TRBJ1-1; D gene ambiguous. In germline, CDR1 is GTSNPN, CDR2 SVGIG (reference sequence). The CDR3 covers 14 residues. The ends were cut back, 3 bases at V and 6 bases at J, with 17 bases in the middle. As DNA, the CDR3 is TGTGCCTGGAGCCATGAGACCTTGAGGGCTGAAGCTTTCTTT. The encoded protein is CAWSHETLRAEAFF.

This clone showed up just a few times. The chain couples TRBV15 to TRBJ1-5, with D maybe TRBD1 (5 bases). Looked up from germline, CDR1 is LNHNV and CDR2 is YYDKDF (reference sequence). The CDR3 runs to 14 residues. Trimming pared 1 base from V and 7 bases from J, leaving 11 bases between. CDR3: CATSRGGIEQPQHF. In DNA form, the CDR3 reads TGTGCCACCAGCAGAGGGGGGATCGAGCAGCCCCAGCATTTT.

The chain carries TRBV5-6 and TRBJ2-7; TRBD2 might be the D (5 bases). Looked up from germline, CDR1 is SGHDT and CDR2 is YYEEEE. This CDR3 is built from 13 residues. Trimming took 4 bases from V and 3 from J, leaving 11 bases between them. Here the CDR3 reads CASSLPGYYEQYF. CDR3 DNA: TGTGCCAGCAGCCTCCCGGGGTACTACGAGCAGTACTTC.

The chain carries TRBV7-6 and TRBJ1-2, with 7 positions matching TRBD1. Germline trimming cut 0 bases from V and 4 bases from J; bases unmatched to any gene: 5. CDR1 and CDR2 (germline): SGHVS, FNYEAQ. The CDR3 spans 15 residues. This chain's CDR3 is CASSLAPQGSYGYTF. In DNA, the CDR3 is TGTGCCAGCAGCTTAGCCCCACAGGGGAGCTATGGCTACACCTTC.

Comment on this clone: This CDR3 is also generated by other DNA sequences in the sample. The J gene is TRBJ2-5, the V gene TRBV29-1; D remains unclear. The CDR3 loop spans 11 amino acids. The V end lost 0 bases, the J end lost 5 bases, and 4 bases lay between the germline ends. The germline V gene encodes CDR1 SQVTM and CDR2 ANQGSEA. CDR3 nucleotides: TGCAGCGTTGAAGAGAGCGAGACCCAGTACTTC. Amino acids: CSVEESETQYF.